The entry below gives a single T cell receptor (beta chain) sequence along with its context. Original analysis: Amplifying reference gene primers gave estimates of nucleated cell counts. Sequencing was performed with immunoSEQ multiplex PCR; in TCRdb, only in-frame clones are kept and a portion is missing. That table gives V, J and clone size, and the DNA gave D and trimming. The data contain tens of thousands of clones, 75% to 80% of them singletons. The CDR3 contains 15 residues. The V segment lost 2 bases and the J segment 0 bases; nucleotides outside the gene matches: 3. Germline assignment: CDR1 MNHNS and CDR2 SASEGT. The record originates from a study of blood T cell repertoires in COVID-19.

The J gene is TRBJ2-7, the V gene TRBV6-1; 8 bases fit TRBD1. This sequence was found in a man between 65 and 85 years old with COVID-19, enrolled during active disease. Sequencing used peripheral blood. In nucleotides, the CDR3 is TGTGCCAGCAGTGAAAGGGACAGGCGCTCCTACGAGCAGTACTTC. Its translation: CASSERDRRSYEQYF.